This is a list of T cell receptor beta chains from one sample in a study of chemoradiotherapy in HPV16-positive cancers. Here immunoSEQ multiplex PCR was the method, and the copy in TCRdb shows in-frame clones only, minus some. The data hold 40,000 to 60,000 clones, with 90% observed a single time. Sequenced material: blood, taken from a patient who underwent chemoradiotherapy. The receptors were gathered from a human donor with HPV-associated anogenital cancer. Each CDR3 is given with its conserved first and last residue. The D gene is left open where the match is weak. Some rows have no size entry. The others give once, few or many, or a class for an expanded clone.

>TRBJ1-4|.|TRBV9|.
TGTGCCAGCAGCGTAGGAGGGTTTAATGAAAAACTGTTTTTT
CASSVGGFNEKLFF
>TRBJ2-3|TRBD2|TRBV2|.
TGTGCCAGCAGTGCCCCTAGCGGGACTAGCACAGATACGCAGTATTTT
CASSAPSGTSTDTQYF
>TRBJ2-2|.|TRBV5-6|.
TGTGCCAGCACCAGGGACGCCGGGGAGCTGTTTTTT
CASTRDAGELFF
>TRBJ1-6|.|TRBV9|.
TGTGCCAGCAGCGTAGAGGGGGAAAATTCACCCCTCCACTTT
CASSVEGENSPLHF
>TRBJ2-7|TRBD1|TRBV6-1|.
TGTGCCAGCAGTGGCGGGACAGGGAACTACGAGCAGTACTTC
CASSGGTGNYEQYF
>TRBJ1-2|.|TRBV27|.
TGTGCCAGTCAACCTCTAGGGTTGGGGACTAGGACCCTTGGCTACACCTTC
CASQPLGLGTRTLGYTF
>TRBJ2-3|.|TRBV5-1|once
TGCGCCAGCAGCTTAGAGGGGAACTCAGATACGCAGTATTTT
CASSLEGNSDTQYF
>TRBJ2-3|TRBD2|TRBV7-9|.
TGTGCCAGCAGCCGGTTACTAGCGGATAGCACAGATACGCAGTATTTT
CASSRLLADSTDTQYF
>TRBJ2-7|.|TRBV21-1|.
TGTGCCAGCAGCAAAGTTGGGGAACCCTACGAGCAGTACTTC
CASSKVGEPYEQYF
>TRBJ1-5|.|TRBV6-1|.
TGTGCCAGCAGTGACCTAAAGGGGGGGAATCAGCCCCAGCATTTT
CASSDLKGGNQPQHF
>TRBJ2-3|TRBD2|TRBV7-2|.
TGTGCCAGCACCCCCAGCGGGGTGCGCGAAGATACGCAGTATTTT
CASTPSGVREDTQYF
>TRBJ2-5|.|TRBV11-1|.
TGTGCCAGCAGCTTAAACGAGCAAGAGACCCAGTACTTC
CASSLNEQETQYF